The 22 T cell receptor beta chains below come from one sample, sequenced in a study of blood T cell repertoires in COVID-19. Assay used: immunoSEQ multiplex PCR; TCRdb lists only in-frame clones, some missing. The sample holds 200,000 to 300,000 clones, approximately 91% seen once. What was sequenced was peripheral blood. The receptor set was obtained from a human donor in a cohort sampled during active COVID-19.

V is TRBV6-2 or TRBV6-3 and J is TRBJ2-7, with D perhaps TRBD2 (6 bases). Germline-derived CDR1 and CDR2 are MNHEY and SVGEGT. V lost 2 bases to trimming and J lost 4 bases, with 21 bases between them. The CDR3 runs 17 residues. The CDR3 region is CASSYDFAGQNRYEQYF. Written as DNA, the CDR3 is TGTGCCAGCAGTTACGACTTCGCGGGGCAGAATCGGTACGAGCAGTACTTC.

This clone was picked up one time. Here the CDR3 reads CASSLDGTGSYEQYF. In nucleotides, the CDR3 is TGTGCCAGCAGCTTAGATGGGACAGGCTCCTACGAGCAGTACTTC. The gene calls are TRBV11-3 and TRBJ2-7; 8 bases match TRBD1. The junction had 1 base not matched to a gene; V was cut back by 0 bases and J by 0 bases. From germline, CDR1 is SGHNT and CDR2 YENEEA. This CDR3 spans 15 amino acids.

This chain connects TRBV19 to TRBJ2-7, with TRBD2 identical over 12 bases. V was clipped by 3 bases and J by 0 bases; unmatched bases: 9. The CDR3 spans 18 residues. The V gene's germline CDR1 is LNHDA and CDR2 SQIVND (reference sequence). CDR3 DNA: TGTGCCAGTAGTATCCAGACTAGCGGGGGTGTCTCCTCCTACGAGCAGTACTTC. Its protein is CASSIQTSGGVSSYEQYF.

CDR3 in DNA: TGTGCCAGCAGCTTAGGCCTCTTAGGACAGGGCTTTACTAATGAAAAACTGTTTTTT. It codes for CASSLGLLGQGFTNEKLFF. This chain joins TRBV13 and TRBJ1-4, with 8 nucleotides matching TRBD1. Trimming removed 0 bases from V and 2 bases from J; junction bases left unmatched: 11. The germline V gene encodes CDR1 PRHDT and CDR2 FYEKMQ (reference sequence). CDR3 length equals 19 residues.

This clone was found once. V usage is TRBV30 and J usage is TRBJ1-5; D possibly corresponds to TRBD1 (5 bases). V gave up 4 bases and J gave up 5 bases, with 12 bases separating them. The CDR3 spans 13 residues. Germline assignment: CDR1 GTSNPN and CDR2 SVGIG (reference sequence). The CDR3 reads CAWNGRVDQPQHF. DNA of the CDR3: TGTGCCTGGAATGGCAGGGTCGATCAGCCCCAGCATTTT.

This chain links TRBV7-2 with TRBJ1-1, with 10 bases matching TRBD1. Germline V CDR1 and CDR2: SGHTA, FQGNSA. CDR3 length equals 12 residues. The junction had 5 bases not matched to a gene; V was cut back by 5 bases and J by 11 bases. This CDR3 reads CASSLDRGRAFF. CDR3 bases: TGTGCCAGCAGCCTCGACAGGGGGCGGGCTTTCTTT.

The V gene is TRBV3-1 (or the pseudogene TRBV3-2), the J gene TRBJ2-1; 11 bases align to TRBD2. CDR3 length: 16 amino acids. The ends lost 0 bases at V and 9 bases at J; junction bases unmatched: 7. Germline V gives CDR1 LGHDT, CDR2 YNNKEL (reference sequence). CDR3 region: CASSQDALAGGREQFF. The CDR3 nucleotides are TGTGCCAGCAGCCAAGATGCCCTAGCGGGAGGTCGTGAGCAGTTCTTC.

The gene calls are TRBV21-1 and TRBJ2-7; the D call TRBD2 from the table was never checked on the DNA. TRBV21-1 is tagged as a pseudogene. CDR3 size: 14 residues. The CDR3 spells CASSKGREKNEQYF. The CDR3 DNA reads TGTGCCAGCAGCAAGGGTAGGGAGAAAAACGAGCAGTACTTC.

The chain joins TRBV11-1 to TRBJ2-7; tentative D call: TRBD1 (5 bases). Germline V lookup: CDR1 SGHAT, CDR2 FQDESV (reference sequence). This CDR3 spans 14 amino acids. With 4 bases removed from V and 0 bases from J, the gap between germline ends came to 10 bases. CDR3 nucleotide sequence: TGTGCCAGCAGCTCGGACACCCACTCCTACGAGCAGTACTTC. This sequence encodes CASSSDTHSYEQYF.

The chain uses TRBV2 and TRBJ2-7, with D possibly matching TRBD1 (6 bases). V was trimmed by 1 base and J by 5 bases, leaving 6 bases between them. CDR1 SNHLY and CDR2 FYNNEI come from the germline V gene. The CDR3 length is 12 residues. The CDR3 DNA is TGTGCCAGCAGTGAAGACAGGGACGAGCAGTACTTC. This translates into CASSEDRDEQYF.

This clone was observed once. CDR3 bases: TGCAGCGTCGGCGACAGGGGGCCCTACGAGCAGTACTTC. Amino acids: CSVGDRGPYEQYF. This sequence joins TRBV29-1 and TRBJ2-7; the match to TRBD1 covers 10 bases. CDR3 length: 13 amino acids. CDR1 is SQVTM and CDR2 is ANQGSEA in the germline V gene. The J segment lost 2 bases and the V segment lost 6 bases, leaving 4 bases of the junction unmatched.

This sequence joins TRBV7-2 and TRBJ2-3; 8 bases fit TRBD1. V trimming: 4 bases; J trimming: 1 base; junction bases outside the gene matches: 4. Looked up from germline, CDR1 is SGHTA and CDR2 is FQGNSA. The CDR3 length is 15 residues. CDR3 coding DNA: TGTGCCAGCAGCTCAGGGGGCAAGGGCACAGATACGCAGTATTTT. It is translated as CASSSGGKGTDTQYF.

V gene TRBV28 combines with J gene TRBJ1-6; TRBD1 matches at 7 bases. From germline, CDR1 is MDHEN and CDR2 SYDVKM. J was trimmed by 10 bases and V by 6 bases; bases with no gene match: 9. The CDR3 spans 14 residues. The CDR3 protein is CASRSKGGGSPLHF. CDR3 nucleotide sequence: TGTGCCAGCAGAAGCAAAGGGGGCGGGTCACCCCTCCACTTT.

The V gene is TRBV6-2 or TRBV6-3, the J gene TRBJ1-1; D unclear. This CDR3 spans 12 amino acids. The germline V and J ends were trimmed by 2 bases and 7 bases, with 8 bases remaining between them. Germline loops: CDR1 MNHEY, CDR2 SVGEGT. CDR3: CASSYLANEAFF. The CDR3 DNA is TGTGCCAGCAGTTACCTGGCAAATGAAGCTTTCTTT.

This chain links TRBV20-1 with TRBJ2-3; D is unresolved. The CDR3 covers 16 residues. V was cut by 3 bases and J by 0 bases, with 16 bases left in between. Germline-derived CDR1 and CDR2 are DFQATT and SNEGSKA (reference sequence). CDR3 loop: CSASSGHHSSTDTQYF. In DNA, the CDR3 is TGCAGTGCTAGTTCTGGGCACCATTCGAGCACAGATACGCAGTATTTT.

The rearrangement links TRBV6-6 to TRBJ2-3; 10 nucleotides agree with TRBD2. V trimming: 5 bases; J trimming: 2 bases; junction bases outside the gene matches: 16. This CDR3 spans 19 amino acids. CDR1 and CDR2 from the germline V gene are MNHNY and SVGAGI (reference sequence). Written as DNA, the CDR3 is TGTGCCAGCAGTCCCTGGCCTTCGCGGACTAGCGGCTCCACAGATACGCAGTATTTT. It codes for CASSPWPSRTSGSTDTQYF.

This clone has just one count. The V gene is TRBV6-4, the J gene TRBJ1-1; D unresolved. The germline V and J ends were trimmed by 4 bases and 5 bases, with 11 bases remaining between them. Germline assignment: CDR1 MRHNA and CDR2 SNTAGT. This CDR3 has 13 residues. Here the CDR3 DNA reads TGTGCCAGCAGTGTGGCCGACGGGACTGAAGCTTTCTTT. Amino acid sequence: CASSVADGTEAFF.

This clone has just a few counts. In DNA, the CDR3 is TGCAGCGTTGAAATGAGCTCTGGAAACACCATATATTTT. The encoded protein is CSVEMSSGNTIYF. J is TRBJ1-3 and V is TRBV29-1; no reliable D call. There are 13 residues in the CDR3. CDR1 and CDR2 (germline): SQVTM, ANQGSEA. Trimming cost V 2 bases and J 0 bases, with 5 bases left between them.

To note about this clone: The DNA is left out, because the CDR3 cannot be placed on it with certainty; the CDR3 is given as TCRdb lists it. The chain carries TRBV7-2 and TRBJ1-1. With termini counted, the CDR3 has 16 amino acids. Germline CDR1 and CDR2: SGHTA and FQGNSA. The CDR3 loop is CASSSSGFVVNTEAFF.

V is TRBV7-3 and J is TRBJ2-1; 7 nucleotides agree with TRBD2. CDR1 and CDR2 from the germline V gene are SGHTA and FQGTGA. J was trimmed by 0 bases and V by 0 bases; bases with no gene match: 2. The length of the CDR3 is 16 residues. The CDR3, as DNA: TGTGCCAGCAGCTTAACGGGCGGGAGCTCCTACAATGAGCAGTTCTTC. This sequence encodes CASSLTGGSSYNEQFF.

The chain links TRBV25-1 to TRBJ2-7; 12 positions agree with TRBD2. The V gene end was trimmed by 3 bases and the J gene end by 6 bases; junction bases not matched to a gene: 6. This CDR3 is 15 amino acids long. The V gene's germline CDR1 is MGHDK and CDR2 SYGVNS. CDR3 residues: CASSEASGRAIEQYF. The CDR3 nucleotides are TGTGCCAGCAGTGAGGCTAGCGGGAGGGCCATCGAGCAGTACTTC.

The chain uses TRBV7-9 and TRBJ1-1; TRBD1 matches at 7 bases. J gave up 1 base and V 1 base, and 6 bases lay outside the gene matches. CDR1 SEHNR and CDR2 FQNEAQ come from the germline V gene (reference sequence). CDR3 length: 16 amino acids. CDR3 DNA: TGTGCCAGCAGCTTAGTACAGGGGAGTGGGAACACTGAAGCTTTCTTT. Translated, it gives CASSLVQGSGNTEAFF.